This T cell receptor (beta chain) was identified during a study of cytomegalovirus exposure and HLA in healthy donors. The PCR employed 60 Vbeta primers together with 13 Jbeta primers. Sequencing was performed with immunoSEQ multiplex PCR; in TCRdb, only in-frame clones are kept and a portion is missing. The sample has approximately 180,000 clones, roughly 78% seen once. The germline V gene has CDR1 SGDLS and CDR2 YYNGEE. J was trimmed by 3 bases and V by 4 bases; bases with no gene match: 7. The CDR3 length is 15 residues. The V call is TRBV9, the J call TRBJ1-5, with 7 nucleotides matching TRBD1. Specimen: PBMCs. The clonotype originates from a woman aged 45-60 years in good health and CMV-seropositive. The CDR3 bases are TGTGCCAGCAGCCCCTGGACAGGCATCAATCAGCCCCAGCATTTT. Translating gives CASSPWTGINQPQHF.